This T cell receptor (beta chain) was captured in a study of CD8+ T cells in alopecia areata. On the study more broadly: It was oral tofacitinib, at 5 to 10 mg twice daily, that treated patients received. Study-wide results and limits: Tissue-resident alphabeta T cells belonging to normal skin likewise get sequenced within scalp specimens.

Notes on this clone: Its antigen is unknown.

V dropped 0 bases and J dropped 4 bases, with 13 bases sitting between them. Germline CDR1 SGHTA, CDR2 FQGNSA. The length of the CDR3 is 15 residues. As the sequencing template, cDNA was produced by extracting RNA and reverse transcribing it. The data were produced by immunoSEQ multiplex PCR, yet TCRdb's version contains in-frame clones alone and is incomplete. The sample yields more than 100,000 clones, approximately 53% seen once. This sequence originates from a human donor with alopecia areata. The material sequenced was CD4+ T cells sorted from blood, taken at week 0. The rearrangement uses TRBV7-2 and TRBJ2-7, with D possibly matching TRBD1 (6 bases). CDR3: CASSLAPQGWYEQYF. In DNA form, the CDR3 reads TGTGCCAGCAGCTTAGCCCCCCAGGGGTGGTACGAGCAGTACTTC.